This T cell receptor beta chain was profiled in a study of blood T cell repertoires in COVID-19. Across the whole study: COVID-19 samples collected from the United States, Italy and Spain covered acute and convalescent phases.

Trimming took off 8 bases at V and 4 bases at J, with 11 bases between the two ends. The V gene's germline CDR1 is SEHNR and CDR2 FQNEAQ (reference sequence). The CDR3 covers 12 residues. Produced via immunoSEQ multiplex PCR; TCRdb's table is partial and in-frame only. In the table there are around 370,000 clones, around 87% of which are singletons. The Seattle site enrolled patients during active infection and followed them longitudinally. This receptor was taken from a woman between 50 and 59 years old with COVID-19, enrolled during active disease. The J gene is TRBJ1-1, the V gene TRBV7-9; the D is unclear. Sequenced: peripheral blood. The CDR3 region is CASERFSTEAFF. Written as DNA, the CDR3 is TGTGCCAGCGAGAGGTTTAGCACTGAAGCTTTCTTT.